This T cell receptor (beta chain) is from a study of T cells in Graves' hyperthyroidism and ophthalmopathy. Notes on the study in general: Blood held most thyroid clonotypes expanded above 0.001 frequency.

This clonotype was detected ten times or more. Antigen unknown. Authors of the study amplified TCR beta CDR3 regions from RNA transcripts. During a first-round RT-PCR of the TCR CDR3, the HTBI primer set was used. Each CDR3 protein gets one entry after TCRdb re-called the multiplex PCR reads with MiXCR. Here the sample spans hundreds of thousands of distinct CDR3 sequences, 38% being singletons. The CDR3 is 14 amino acids. The germline V gene encodes CDR1 DFQATT and CDR2 SNEGSKA (reference sequence). Trimming took 1 base from V and 1 from J, leaving 10 bases between them. Exclusions: uncontrolled infection, other autoimmune disease, pregnancy, lactation.

Material: blood. The clonotype originates from a man between 18 and 35 years old with Graves' hyperthyroidism. The chain links TRBV20-1 to TRBJ2-5; D is ambiguous. CDR3 in DNA: TGCAGTGCTAGAGGAGTGCACGGCCAAGAGACCCAGTACTTC. It specifies CSARGVHGQETQYF.